This TCR beta chain was sequenced during a study of shared clonotypes between healthy human individuals (dated by TCRdb to 2020 to 2022). Background on the whole study: A couple of women and a few men aged 18 to 49 years were included in the cohort. For each donor, CD4 naive and CD4 memory were each run on three plates, CD8 naive on two plates, and CD8 memory on one plate. To estimate repertoire size and how much clonotypes are shared between individuals, the study performed deep sequencing of blood TCR repertoires from about five healthy adults. To increase sequencing depth and limit assay-specific biases, TCR repertoire library preparation and sequencing were carried out by different laboratories using diverse techniques. Each donor's leukapheresis produced roughly between roughly 0.85 and 10 billion PBMCs. What the research found in general, with its limitations: The small number of donors limited the genetic and exposure-history diversity represented. Rarefaction of sorted-subset datasets indicated incomplete sequencing despite the large sequencing depth. Pairwise subsampling led to the expectation that sequencing depth would affect the degree of clonotype sharing among donors. Naive subsets generally had larger estimated clonotype richness than memory subsets. Compared with non-shared clonotypes, clonotypes shared by all four sorted-subset donors had higher generation probabilities. Sampling was limited to blood, and TCR repertoires in tissue likely differ from TCR repertoires in blood. Approximately 5% of naive CD4, around 3.5% of naive CD8, about 2.5% of memory CD4, and around 0.42% of memory CD8 clonotypes were shared across a few donors.

About this clone itself: What antigen it recognizes has not been identified. The sample holds no much larger clone one base away, and base qualities are not on file.

Donors were healthy HIV-negative adults with no recently reported acute infections or vaccinations. Every donor was a Caucasian adult living in Nashville, Tennessee, USA. Magnetic negative selection was used to enrich CD4+ T cells, after which naive cells were positively selected on CD45RA and the negative fraction became the memory subset. Blood was collected by leukapheresis, and PBMCs were isolated by Ficoll-Histopaque density gradient centrifugation and then cryopreserved in liquid nitrogen vapor phase. Purity and quantity of every magnetically sorted T cell population were checked by analytical flow cytometry. Each sorted fraction had its genomic DNA isolated and then quantified by UV absorbance on a Nanodrop 2000c. Based on the germline V gene (reference sequence), the CDR1 and CDR2 sequences are SGHNT and YYREEE. The junction shows trimming of 4 bases on V and 5 bases on J, and the gene matches do not reach 4 bases of it. The CDR3, from cysteine to phenylalanine, totals 15 residues. Just CDR3 DNA is preserved here, 45 bases in frame from base 1.

TCR CDR3 regions were amplified from genomic DNA by multiplex PCR using the deep immunoSEQ assay. Extracted genomic DNA from each cell subset was spread evenly across all wells of several immunoSEQ 96-well plates, with each plate serving as a replicate. For sorted subsets, each replicate PCR was loaded with 150 to 250 ng genomic DNA, equivalent to approximately 33,000 T cell genomes. Purified libraries were measured with a Qubit 3.0 fluorometer, size-checked on a Bioanalyzer 2100, and measured again with the KAPA Library Quantification kit. Every immunoSEQ 96-well plate was sequenced on a dedicated single-read 150-cycle Illumina NextSeq 550 flow cell. Regarding the original processing steps: The immunoSEQ output contained only junctional sequences without quality scores, so filtering could not match that applied to full-length reads. Sequences were annotated with PyIR, a Python wrapper for IgBLAST v1.9, and V/J genes and CDR3 were assigned using IMGT germline references. Reads with weak V/J assignments (E-value above 1e-6), missing CDR3, stop codons, out-of-frame junctions, or ambiguous translated residues were removed. V3J clonotypes were defined as sequences sharing an identical inferred V gene, J gene, and CDR3 amino acid sequence. Percentage overlap between repertoires was calculated by dividing the number of shared unique clonotypes by the size of the smaller repertoire. Richness of each repertoire was evaluated using RTK rarefaction, the Chao1 estimator, and Recon v2.1 estimates of unobserved clonotypes. For all TCRbeta clonotypes obtained by the gDNA method from a few donors, generation probabilities were computed with OLGA. This is the immuneACCESS table as TCRdb keeps it, with only in-frame sequences that have V and J called. A part of the clones is gone; compared with another copy, unresolved V genes explain less than half, and the rest is unexplained. From that table come the V and J calls and clone size; the DNA was used to work out D and trimming. Here the sample has roughly 2,300,000 clones; 80% to 95% occur a single time. Of the sample, around 0.35% falls within the top ten clones.

The sequence joins TRBV5-4 to TRBJ2-2; TRBD2 aligns with 11 central bases. This clonotype was obtained from a young man in good health. Some clones in this sample may be carry-over from other donors' samples. Sample: naive CD4+ T cells from PBMCs. Per the publication, the cell subset or site label means: CD45RA+ positively selected. The CDR3: CASSIAGGRTGELFF. The nucleotide sequence reads TGTGCCAGCAGCATAGCGGGAGGGAGAACCGGGGAGCTGTTTTTT.